This TCR beta chain was documented in a study of cytomegalovirus exposure and HLA in healthy donors. This clone was seen only once. Its specificity is unknown. Both 60 Vbeta primers and 13 Jbeta primers went into the PCR. Some clones are missing from TCRdb's copy, which holds only in-frame ones; the method was immunoSEQ multiplex PCR. This table holds 95,000 to 100,000 clones, 65% to 80% found once. The CDR3 length is 15 residues. V lost 6 bases to trimming and J lost 4 bases; unmatched junction nucleotides: 3. Germline-derived CDR1 and CDR2 are LNHDA and SQIVND (reference sequence). Whole-study results and caveats: Only CMV serostatus was available as immune exposure information. It was reported in a later analysis that an Asian-associated ancestry cluster showed fewer N-insertions than the roughly 670-donor mean. In vitro work confirmed that a few CMV-associated chains recognize CMV antigens. The study recorded more than 150 TCR beta chains that were cytomegalovirus-associated.

The chain couples TRBV19 to TRBJ2-5; 15 bases are shared with TRBD2. The TCR sequence derives from a woman between 40 and 50 years old in good health and CMV-seronegative. The sample was PBMCs. CDR3 sequence (DNA): TGTGCCAGTAGACCGGGACTAGCGGGAGGAGAGACCCAGTACTTC. This translates into CASRPGLAGGETQYF.